The rows below give T cell receptor beta chains drawn from one sample of a study of cytomegalovirus exposure and HLA in healthy donors. Repertoires were generated with immunoSEQ multiplex PCR, while TCRdb's copy carries only in-frame clones and drops some. The profile shows fewer than 200,000 clones, approximately 85% of them singletons. The material sequenced was PBMCs. The receptors were gathered from a girl aged 2 to 9 in good health and CMV-seropositive. Each CDR3 is given with its conserved first and last residue. A D gene is named only where the DNA matches it firmly. Only part of the rows carry a size: once, few, many, or a class if the clone is expanded.

TRBJ2-5	TRBD1	NA	TRBV30	TGTGCCTGGGGCCCGGGACAGGGGAACCAAGAGACCCAGTACTTC	CAWGPGQGNQETQYF
TRBJ2-4	NA	NA	TRBV28	TGTGCCAGCAGTCCCAGTAGAAAGTGGAGGACCAAAAACATTCAGTACTTC	CASSPSRKWRTKNIQYF
TRBJ2-5	NA	NA	TRBV19	TGTGCCAGTAGTGACGGACAGGGAGGGAAAGAGACCCAGTACTTC	CASSDGQGGKETQYF
TRBJ2-6	TRBD1	NA	TRBV7-7	TGTGCTAGCAGCCCGGGGGACAGGGGAGGGTCTGGGGCCAACGTCCTGACTTTC	CASSPGDRGGSGANVLTF
TRBJ1-5	TRBD1	NA	TRBV5-1	TGCGCCAGCAGCCTGGGACAGGATCAGCCCCAGCATTTT	CASSLGQDQPQHF
TRBJ2-2	NA	NA	TRBV9	TGTGCCAGCAGCGTCGGCGGGGAGCTGTTTTTT	CASSVGGELFF
TRBJ2-3	NA	once	TRBV5-4	TGTGCCAGCAGCTTGGGGGCTACCTCTAGCACAGATACGCAGTATTTT	CASSLGATSSTDTQYF
TRBJ2-1	NA	few	TRBV27	TGTGCCAGCAGTCGCTTTCTTGGACAGATAACCAATGAGCAGTTCTTC	CASSRFLGQITNEQFF
TRBJ1-2	TRBD1	NA	TRBV4-1	TGCGCCAGCAGCCATTACACTTACCGGGACAGGATATATGGCTACACCTTC	CASSHYTYRDRIYGYTF
TRBJ2-1	NA	NA	TRBV7-9	TGTGCCAGCAGCTTAACTACTGCGAGGACAAACAATGAGCAGTTCTTC	CASSLTTARTNNEQFF
TRBJ1-3	NA	few	TRBV6-5	TGTGCCAGCAGTTCCGGGACATCCCGTTCTGGAAACACCATATATTTT	CASSSGTSRSGNTIYF
TRBJ1-4	NA	NA	TRBV19	TGTGCCAGTAGTTACCGGGATGAAAAACTGTTTTTT	CASSYRDEKLFF
TRBJ2-7	NA	NA	TRBV16	TGTGCCAGCAGCCAATCTCTTTACGAGCAGTACTTC	CASSQSLYEQYF
TRBJ1-5	NA	NA	TRBV15	TGTGCCACCAGCAGGGCCGGGAATCAGCCCCAGCATTTT	CATSRAGNQPQHF
TRBJ2-1	TRBD2	NA	TRBV27	TGTGCCAGCAGTTTATTTGGCGGGAGGATACCCAATGAGCAGTTCTTC	CASSLFGGRIPNEQFF
TRBJ2-3	NA	NA	TRBV5-4	TGTGCCAGCAGCTCTCCAGGGGCCACAGATACGCAGTATTTT	CASSSPGATDTQYF
TRBJ2-5	TRBD2	NA	TRBV7-2	TGTGCCAGCGGACTAGGACTAGTGCCGGAGACCCAGTACTTC	CASGLGLVPETQYF
TRBJ2-5	TRBD2	NA	TRBV28	TGTGCCAGCAGTTTAGGACTAGCGGGAGGGCATATTCGAGAGACCCAGTACTTC	CASSLGLAGGHIRETQYF
TRBJ1-1	NA	few	TRBV4-1	TGCGCCAGCAGCCAGGTCGTGGACAGTACTAAAGGGGCTTTCTTT	CASSQVVDSTKGAFF
TRBJ2-4	NA	NA	TRBV19	TGTGCCAGTAGTCGGCACCCCGGGACAAGGAGACTCGGGAACATTCAGTACTTC	CASSRHPGTRRLGNIQYF
TRBJ2-3	TRBD2	NA	TRBV6-1	TGTGCCAGCACTACGGGAGGCCTCCCAGATACGCAGTATTTT	CASTTGGLPDTQYF
TRBJ2-7	TRBD1	NA	TRBV5-1	TGCGCCAGCAGCTTGGTTACAGGGGCCCCCTACGAGCAGTACTTC	CASSLVTGAPYEQYF
TRBJ2-2	TRBD1	NA	TRBV6-1	TGTGCCAGCAGTGAATCACAGGGGACGGCCGGGGAGCTGTTTTTT	CASSESQGTAGELFF
TRBJ2-1	TRBD2	NA	TRBV11-2	TGTGCCAGCAGCTTAGTAGGGGGGGCTAGCGGGAGATTCTATGAGCAGTTCTTC	CASSLVGGASGRFYEQFF
TRBJ2-3	NA	NA	TRBV29-1	TGCAGCGTTGAACCTTACAGGGAAGGGACAGATACGCAGTATTTT	CSVEPYREGTDTQYF
TRBJ2-1	NA	few	TRBV9	TGTGCCAGCAGCGCCACTACAGGTTACAATGAGCAGTTCTTC	CASSATTGYNEQFF
TRBJ1-5	TRBD1	NA	TRBV28	TGTGCCAGCAGTGCCCTCTCACAGGGGAGCAATCAGCCCCAGCATTTT	CASSALSQGSNQPQHF
TRBJ1-2	TRBD1	NA	TRBV9	TGTGCCAGCAGCTTAGAAGAGGACAGGGGCAGATTGGGCGGGGCCCTTGACTATGGCTACACCTTC	CASSLEEDRGRLGGALDYGYTF
TRBJ1-1	NA	NA	TRBV7-9	TGTGCCAGCAGCGGCTGGGACACGGGCACTGAAGCTTTCTTT	CASSGWDTGTEAFF
TRBJ1-3	TRBD1	NA	TRBV4-1	TGCGCCAGCAGCCGATTGGGACAGACCAGCTCTGGAAACACCATATATTTT	CASSRLGQTSSGNTIYF
TRBJ2-1	NA	NA	TRBV7-3	TGTGCCAGCAGCTTCGCGAATTCGGGGAGCGAGCAGTTCTTC	CASSFANSGSEQFF
TRBJ1-2	NA	NA	TRBV7-8	TGTGCCAGCAGCCCTCTGGCTAGCGGGAGTAGGAACTATGGCTACACCTTC	CASSPLASGSRNYGYTF
TRBJ2-6	NA	NA	TRBV29-1	TGCAGCGTTGAAAACGCTCTTAGGAGGGGCAACGTCCTGACTTTC	CSVENALRRGNVLTF
TRBJ1-5	TRBD1	once	TRBV19	TGTGCCAGTAGTATCCTCCTATACAGGGGGGATCAGCCCCAGCATTTT	CASSILLYRGDQPQHF
TRBJ2-3	TRBD2	NA	TRBV7-9	TGTGCCAGCAGCTTAGTAGGACGGGGGGGGACAACCAGCACAGATACGCAGTATTTT	CASSLVGRGGTTSTDTQYF
TRBJ1-1	TRBD1	NA	TRBV15	TGTGCCACCAGCAGACCCGATCGGGACAGGGAGGCTTTCTTT	CATSRPDRDREAFF
TRBJ2-7	TRBD2	NA	TRBV6-1	TGTGCCAGCAAACTAGCGGGAGCGCAGGAGCAGTACTTC	CASKLAGAQEQYF
TRBJ2-1	TRBD1	NA	TRBV7-9	TGTGCCAGCAGCCGCGACTTAGTAGGACAGGGGCGGGCTGAGCAGTTCTTC	CASSRDLVGQGRAEQFF
TRBJ2-2	TRBD2	NA	TRBV30	TGTGCCTGGGTAGTTGGCGGGAGGGCCGCCGGGGAGCTGTTTTTT	CAWVVGGRAAGELFF